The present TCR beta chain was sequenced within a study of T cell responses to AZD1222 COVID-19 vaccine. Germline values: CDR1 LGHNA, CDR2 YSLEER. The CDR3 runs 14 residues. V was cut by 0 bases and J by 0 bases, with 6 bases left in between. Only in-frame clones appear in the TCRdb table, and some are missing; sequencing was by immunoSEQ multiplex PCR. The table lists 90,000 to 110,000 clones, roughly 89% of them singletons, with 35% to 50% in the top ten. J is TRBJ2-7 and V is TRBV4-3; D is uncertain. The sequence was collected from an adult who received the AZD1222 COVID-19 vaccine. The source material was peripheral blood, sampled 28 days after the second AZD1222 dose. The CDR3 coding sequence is TGCGCCAGCAGCCAAGATTCACTCTCCTACGAGCAGTACTTC. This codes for CASSQDSLSYEQYF.